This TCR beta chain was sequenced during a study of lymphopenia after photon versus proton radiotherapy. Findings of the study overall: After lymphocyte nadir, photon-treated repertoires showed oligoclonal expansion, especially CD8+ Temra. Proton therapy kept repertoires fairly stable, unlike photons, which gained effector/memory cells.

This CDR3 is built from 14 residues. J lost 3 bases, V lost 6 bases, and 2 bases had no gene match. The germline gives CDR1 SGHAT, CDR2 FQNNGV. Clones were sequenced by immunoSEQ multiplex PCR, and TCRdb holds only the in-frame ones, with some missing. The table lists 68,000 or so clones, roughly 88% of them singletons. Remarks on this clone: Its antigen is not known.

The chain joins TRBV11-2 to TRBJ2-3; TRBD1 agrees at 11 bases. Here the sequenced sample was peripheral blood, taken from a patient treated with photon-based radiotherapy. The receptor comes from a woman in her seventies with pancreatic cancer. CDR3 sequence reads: CASSGQGATDTQYF. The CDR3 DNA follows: TGTGCCAGCAGTGGACAGGGGGCTACAGATACGCAGTATTTT.